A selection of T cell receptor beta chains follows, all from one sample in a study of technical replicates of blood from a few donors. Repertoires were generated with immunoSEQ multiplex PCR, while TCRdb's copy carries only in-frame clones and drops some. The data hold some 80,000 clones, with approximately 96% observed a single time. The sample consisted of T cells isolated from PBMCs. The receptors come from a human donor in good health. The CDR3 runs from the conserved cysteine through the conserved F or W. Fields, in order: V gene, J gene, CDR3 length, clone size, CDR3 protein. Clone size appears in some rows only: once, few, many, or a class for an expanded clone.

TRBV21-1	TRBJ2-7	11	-	CARKPPYEQYF
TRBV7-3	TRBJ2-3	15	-	CASSFSGEGGDTQYF
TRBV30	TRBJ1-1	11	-	CAWKRNTEAFF
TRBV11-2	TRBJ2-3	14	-	CASSATRIPDTQYF
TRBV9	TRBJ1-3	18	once	CASSPYLASGTGRNTIYF
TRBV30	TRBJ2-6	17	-	CAWSSPPLGRGANVLTF
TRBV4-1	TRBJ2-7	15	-	CASSQPGLAFYEQYF
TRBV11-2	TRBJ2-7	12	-	CASRPNSYEQYF
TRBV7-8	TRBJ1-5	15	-	CASSLVGGYNQPQHF
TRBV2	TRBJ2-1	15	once	CASSEQGALYNEQFF
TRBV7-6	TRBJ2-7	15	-	CASSSGTSGFYEQYF
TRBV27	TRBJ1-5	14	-	CASSLDRARQPQHF
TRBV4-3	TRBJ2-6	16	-	CASSLTGAYGANVLTF
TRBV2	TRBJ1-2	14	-	CASTRAPANYGYTF
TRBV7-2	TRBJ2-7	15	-	CASIWDAGGGYEQYF
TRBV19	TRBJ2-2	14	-	CASDIGTLTGELFF
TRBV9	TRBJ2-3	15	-	CASTLTSYWSDTQYF
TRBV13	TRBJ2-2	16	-	CASSSIAGGRTGELFF
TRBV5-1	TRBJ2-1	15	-	CASSFGGSPGNEQFF
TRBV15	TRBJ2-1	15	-	CATSVRLAGAYEQFF
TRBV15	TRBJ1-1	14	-	CATTLSGTALEAFF
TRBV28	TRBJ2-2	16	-	CASRPDRGVRTGELFF
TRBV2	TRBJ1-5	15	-	CASRWGDLFNQPQHF
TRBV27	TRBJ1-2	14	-	CASSLVGAPYGYTF
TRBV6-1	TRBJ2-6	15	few	CASSAQGAGANVLTF
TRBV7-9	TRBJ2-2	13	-	CASSLGGTGELFF
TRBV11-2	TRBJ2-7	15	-	CASSLTSGRNYEQYF